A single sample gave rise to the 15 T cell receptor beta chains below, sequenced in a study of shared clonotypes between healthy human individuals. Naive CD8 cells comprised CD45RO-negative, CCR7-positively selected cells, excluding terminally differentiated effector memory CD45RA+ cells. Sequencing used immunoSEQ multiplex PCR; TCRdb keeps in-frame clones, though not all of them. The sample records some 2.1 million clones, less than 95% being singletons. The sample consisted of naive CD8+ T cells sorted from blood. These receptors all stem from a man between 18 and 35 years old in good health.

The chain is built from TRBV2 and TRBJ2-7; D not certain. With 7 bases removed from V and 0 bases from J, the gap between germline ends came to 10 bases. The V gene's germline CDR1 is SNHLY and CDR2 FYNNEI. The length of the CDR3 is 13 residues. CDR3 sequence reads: CASNSAISYEQYF. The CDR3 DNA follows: TGTGCCAGCAACAGTGCCATCTCCTACGAGCAGTACTTC.

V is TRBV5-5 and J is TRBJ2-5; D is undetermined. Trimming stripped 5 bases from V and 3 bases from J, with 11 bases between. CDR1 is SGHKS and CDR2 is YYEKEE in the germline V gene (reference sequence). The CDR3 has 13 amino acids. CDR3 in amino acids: CASSPPDKETQYF. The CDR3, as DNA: TGTGCCAGCAGTCCCCCTGATAAAGAGACCCAGTACTTC.

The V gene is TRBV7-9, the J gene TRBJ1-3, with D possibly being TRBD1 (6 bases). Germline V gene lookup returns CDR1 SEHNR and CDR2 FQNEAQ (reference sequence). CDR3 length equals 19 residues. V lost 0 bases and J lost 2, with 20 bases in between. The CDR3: CASSLAGGRESQTGNTIYF. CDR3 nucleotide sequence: TGTGCCAGCAGCTTAGCGGGGGGCAGGGAGTCCCAAACTGGAAACACCATATATTTT. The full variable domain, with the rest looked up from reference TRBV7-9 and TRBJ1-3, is DTGVSQNPRHKITKRGQNVTFRCDPISEHNRLYWYRQTLGQGPEFLTYFQNEAQLEKSRLLSDRFSAERPKGSFSTLEIQRTEQGDSAMYLCASSLAGGRESQTGNTIYFGEGSWLTVV.

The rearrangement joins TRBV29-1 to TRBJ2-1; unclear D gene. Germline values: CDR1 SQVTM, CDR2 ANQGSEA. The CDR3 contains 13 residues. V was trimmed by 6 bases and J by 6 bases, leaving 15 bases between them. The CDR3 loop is CSVPSLAFNEQFF. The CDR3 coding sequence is TGCAGCGTGCCAAGCCTGGCCTTCAATGAGCAGTTCTTC.

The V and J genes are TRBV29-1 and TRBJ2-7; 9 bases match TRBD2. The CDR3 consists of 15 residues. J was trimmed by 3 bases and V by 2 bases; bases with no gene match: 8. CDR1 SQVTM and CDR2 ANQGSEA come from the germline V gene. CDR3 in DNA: TGCAGCGTTGAACTCCGATCTAGCGGGGACTACGAGCAGTACTTC. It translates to CSVELRSSGDYEQYF.

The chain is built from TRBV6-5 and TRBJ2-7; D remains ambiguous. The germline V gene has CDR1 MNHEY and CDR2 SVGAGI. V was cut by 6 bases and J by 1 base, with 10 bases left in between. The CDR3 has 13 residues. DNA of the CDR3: TGTGCCAGCAGCGATGAAGGGTCCTACGAGCAGTACTTC. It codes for CASSDEGSYEQYF.

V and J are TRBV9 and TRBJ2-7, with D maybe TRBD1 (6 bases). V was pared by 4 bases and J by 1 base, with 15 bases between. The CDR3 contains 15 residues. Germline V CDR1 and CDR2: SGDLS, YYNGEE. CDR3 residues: CASSSPGTPSYEQYF. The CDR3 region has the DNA TGTGCCAGCAGCTCCCCCGGGACACCGTCCTACGAGCAGTACTTC.

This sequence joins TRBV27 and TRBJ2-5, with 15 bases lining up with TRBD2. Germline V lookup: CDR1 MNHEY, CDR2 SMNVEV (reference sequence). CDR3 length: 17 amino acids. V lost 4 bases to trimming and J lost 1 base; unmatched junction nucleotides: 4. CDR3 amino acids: CASSYGTSGGTQETQYF. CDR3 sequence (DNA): TGTGCCAGCAGTTACGGGACTAGCGGGGGGACCCAAGAGACCCAGTACTTC.

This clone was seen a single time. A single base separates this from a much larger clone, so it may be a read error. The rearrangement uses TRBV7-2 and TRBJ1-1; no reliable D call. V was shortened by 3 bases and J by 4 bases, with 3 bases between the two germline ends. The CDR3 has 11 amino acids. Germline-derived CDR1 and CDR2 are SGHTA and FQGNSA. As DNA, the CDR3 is TGTGCCAGCAGCTTTGGCACTGAAGCTTTCTTT. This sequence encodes CASSFGTEAFF. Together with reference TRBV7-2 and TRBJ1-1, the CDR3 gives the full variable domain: GAGVSQSPSNKVTEKGKDVELRCDPISGHTALYWYRQSLGQGLEFLIYFQGNSAPDKSGLPSDRFSAERTGGSVSTLTIQRTQQEDSAVYLCASSFGTEAFFGQGTRLTVV.

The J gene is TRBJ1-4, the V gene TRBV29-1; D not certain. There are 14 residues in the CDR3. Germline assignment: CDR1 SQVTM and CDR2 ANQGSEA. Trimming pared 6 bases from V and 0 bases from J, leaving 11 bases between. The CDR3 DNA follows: TGCAGCGTGGCGGGGTTTGCAACTAATGAAAAACTGTTTTTT. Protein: CSVAGFATNEKLFF.

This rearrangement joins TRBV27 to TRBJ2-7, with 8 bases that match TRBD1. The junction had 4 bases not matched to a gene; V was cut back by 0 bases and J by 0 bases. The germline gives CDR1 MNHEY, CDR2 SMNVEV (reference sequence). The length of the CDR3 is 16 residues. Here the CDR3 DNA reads TGTGCCAGCAGTTTATCGACAGGGGCAATCTCCTACGAGCAGTACTTC. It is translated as CASSLSTGAISYEQYF.

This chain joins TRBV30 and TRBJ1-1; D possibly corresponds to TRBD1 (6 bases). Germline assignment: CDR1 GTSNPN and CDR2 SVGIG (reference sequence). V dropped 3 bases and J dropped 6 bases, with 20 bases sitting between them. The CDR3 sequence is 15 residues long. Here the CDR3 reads CAWSAFHRVLAEAFF. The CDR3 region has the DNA TGTGCCTGGAGCGCATTCCACAGGGTACTTGCTGAAGCTTTCTTT.

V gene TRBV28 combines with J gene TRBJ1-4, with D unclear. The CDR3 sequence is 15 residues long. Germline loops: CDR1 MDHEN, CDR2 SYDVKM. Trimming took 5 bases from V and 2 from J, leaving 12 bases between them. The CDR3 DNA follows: TGTGCCAGCAGTACCCACATTGACACTAATGAAAAACTGTTTTTT. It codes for CASSTHIDTNEKLFF.

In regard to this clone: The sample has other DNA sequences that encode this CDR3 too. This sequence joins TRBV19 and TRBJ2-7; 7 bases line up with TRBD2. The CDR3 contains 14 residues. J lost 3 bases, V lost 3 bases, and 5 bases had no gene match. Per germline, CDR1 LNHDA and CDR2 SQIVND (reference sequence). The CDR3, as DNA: TGTGCCAGTAGTATCGGGGAGGGGAGCTACGAGCAGTACTTC. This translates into CASSIGEGSYEQYF.

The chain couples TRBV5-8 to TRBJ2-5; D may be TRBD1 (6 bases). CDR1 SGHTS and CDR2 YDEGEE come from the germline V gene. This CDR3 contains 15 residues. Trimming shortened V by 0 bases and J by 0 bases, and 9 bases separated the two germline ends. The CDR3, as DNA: TGTGCCAGCAGCTTGGGGACAGTGTACCAAGAGACCCAGTACTTC. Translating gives CASSLGTVYQETQYF.